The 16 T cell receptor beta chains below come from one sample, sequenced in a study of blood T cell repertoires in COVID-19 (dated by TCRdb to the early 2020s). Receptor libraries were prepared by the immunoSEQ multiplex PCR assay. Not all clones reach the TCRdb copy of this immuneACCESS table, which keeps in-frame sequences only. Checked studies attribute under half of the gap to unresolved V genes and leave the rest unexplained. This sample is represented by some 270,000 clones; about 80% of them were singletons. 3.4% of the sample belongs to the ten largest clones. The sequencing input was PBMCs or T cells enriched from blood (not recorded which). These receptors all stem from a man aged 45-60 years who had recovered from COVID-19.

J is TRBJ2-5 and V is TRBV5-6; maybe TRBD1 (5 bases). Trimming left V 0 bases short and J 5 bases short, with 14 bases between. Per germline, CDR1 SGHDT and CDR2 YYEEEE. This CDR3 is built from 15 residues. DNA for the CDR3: TGTGCCAGCAGCTTGGTTTTTAGGGGCAAGGAGACCCAGTACTTC. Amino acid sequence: CASSLVFRGKETQYF.

CDR3 sequence reads: CASSSIGGLNTGELFF. The CDR3 DNA sequence: TGTGCCAGCAGCTCTATCGGAGGGCTGAACACCGGGGAGCTGTTTTTT. This chain joins TRBV7-2 and TRBJ2-2; tentatively, D is TRBD2 (6 bases). Germline V CDR1 and CDR2: SGHTA, FQGNSA. This CDR3 contains 16 residues. The germline V and J ends were trimmed by 4 bases and 1 base, with 13 bases remaining between them.

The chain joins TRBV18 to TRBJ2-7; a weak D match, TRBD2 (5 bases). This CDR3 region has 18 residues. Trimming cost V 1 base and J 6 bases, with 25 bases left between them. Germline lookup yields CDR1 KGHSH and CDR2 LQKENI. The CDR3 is CASSPLVSADHPDLEQYF. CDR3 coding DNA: TGTGCCAGCTCACCACTCGTATCAGCGGATCACCCCGATCTCGAGCAGTACTTC.

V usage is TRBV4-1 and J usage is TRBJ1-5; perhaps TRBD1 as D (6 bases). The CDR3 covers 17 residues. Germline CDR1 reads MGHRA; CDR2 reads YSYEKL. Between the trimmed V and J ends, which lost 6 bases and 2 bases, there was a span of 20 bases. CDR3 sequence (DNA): TGCGCCAGCAGTGACAGTCAGGGGCGGGTGGGCAATCAGCCCCAGCATTTT. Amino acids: CASSDSQGRVGNQPQHF.

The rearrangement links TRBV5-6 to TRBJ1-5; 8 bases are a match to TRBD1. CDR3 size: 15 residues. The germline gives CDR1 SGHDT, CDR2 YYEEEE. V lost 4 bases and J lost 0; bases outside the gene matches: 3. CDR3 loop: CASSRTGYSNQPQHF. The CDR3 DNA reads TGTGCCAGCAGCAGGACAGGGTATAGCAATCAGCCCCAGCATTTT. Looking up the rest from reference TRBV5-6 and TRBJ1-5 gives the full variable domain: DAGVTQSPTHLIKTRGQQVTLRCSPKSGHDTVSWYQQALGQGPQFIFQYYEEEERQRGNFPDRFSGHQFPNYSSELNVNALLLGDSALYLCASSRTGYSNQPQHFGDGTRLSIL.

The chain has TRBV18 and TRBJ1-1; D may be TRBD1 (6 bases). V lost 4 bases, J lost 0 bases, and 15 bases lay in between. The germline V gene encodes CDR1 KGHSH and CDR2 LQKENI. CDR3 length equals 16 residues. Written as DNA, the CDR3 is TGTGCCAGCTCACTAGGGTTTGGGGGCCTGAACACTGAAGCTTTCTTT. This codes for CASSLGFGGLNTEAFF.

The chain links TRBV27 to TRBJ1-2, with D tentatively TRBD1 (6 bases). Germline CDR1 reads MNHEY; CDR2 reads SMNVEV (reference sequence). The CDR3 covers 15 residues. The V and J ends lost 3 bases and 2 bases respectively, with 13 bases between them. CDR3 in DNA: TGTGCCAGCAGTTTCTTGTCAGGGGTGAACTATGGCTACACCTTC. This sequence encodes CASSFLSGVNYGYTF.

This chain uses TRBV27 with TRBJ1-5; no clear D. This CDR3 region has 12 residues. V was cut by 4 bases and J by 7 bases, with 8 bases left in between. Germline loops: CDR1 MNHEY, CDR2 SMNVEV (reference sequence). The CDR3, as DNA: TGTGCCAGCAGTTCGGGTTGGCAGCCCCAGCATTTT. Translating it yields CASSSGWQPQHF.

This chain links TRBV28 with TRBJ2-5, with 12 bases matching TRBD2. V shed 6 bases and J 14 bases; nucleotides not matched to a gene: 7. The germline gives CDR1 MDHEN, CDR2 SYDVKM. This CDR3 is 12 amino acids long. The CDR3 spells CASRTSGRRPYF. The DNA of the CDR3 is TGTGCCAGCAGGACTAGCGGGAGAAGGCCTTACTTC.

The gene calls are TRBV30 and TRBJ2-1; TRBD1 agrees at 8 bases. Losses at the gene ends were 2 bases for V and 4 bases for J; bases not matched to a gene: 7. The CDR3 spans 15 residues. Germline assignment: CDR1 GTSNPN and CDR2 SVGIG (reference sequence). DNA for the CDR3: TGTGCCTGGAGTAGTGGACAGGGCTTTTACAATGAGCAGTTCTTC. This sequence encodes CAWSSGQGFYNEQFF.

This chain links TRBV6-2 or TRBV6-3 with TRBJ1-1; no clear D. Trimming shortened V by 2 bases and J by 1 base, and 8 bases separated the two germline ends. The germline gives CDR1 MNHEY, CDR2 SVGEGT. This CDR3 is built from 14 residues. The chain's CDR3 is CASSYGERNTEAFF. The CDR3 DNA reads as TGTGCCAGCAGTTACGGGGAGAGGAACACTGAAGCTTTCTTT.

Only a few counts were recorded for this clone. CDR3 sequence reads: CAWAPGTPYGYTF. CDR3 nucleotides: TGTGCCTGGGCCCCAGGCACACCCTATGGCTACACCTTC. The genes are TRBV30 and TRBJ1-2; D is unclear. CDR3 length equals 13 residues. The ends were cut back, 5 bases at V and 4 bases at J, with 14 bases in the middle. The germline V gene has CDR1 GTSNPN and CDR2 SVGIG (reference sequence).

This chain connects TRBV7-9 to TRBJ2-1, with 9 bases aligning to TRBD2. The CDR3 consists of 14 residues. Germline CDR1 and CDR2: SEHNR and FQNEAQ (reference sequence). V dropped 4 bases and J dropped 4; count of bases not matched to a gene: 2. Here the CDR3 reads CASSSSGTYNEQFF. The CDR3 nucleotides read TGTGCCAGCAGCTCTAGCGGGACGTACAATGAGCAGTTCTTC.

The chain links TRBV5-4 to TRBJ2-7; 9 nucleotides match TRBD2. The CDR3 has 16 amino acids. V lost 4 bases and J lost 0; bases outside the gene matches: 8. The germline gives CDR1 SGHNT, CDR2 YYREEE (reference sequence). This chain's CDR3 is CASSPAGTSISYEQYF. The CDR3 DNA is TGTGCCAGCAGCCCTGCCGGGACTAGCATCTCCTACGAGCAGTACTTC.

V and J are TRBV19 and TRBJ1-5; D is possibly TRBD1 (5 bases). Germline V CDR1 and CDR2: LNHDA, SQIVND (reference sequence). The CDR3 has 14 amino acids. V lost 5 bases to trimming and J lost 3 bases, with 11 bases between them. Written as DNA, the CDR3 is TGTGCCAGTAGTCCAAGGGGAATCAATCAGCCCCAGCATTTT. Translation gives CASSPRGINQPQHF. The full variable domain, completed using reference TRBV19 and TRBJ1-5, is DGGITQSPKYLFRKEGQNVTLSCEQNLNHDAMYWYRQDPGQGLRLIYYSQIVNDFQKGDIAEGYSVSREKKESFPLTVTSAQKNPTAFYLCASSPRGINQPQHFGDGTRLSIL.

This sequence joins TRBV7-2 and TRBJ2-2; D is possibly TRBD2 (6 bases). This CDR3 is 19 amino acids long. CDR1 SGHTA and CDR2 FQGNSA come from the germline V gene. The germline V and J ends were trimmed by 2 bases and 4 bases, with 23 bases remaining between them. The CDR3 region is CASSLSARASQRVTGELFF. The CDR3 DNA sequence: TGTGCCAGCAGCTTATCGGCGAGGGCTAGCCAGCGGGTCACCGGGGAGCTGTTTTTT.